The rows below give T cell receptor beta chains drawn from one sample of a study of cytomegalovirus exposure and HLA in healthy donors. Sequencing was performed with immunoSEQ multiplex PCR; in TCRdb, only in-frame clones are kept and a portion is missing. This sample contains 30,000 to 45,000 clones. The sequencing input was PBMCs. These receptors originate from a man aged 40-49 years in good health and CMV-seropositive. Both conserved end residues are part of each CDR3. A D gene is named only where the DNA matches it firmly.

D,V,J,CDR3
TRBD2,TRBV28,TRBJ2-3,CASSLYAGVADTQYF
TRBD2,TRBV11-3,TRBJ2-7,CASSAGTSVFGQYF
TRBD2,TRBV7-2,NA,CASSFRTSGTNEQYF
TRBD2,TRBV11-2,TRBJ2-5,CASSFSGGAVYF
NA,TRBV4-1,TRBJ2-1,CASSQDRGPRGDEQFF
TRBD2,TRBV6-5,TRBJ2-7,CASSRPAGGLEQYF
NA,TRBV2,TRBJ2-2,CASSGQLLSTGELFF
TRBD2,TRBV27,TRBJ2-2,CASSLSLAGVGELFF
TRBD1,TRBV19,TRBJ1-2,CASSIGQGVDGYTF
NA,TRBV6-5,TRBJ1-3,CASSLAAAFGNTIYF
TRBD2,TRBV19,TRBJ2-5,CASRTSGRETQYF
TRBD2,TRBV2,TRBJ2-1,CASTTSGQGNEQFF
NA,TRBV29-1,TRBJ2-7,CSVDRGVAGGLEQYF
NA,TRBV30,TRBJ1-3,CAWSPLDISGNTIYF
NA,TRBV30,TRBJ2-7,CAWSVLRQYEQYF
NA,TRBV14,TRBJ2-7,CASSQAWGGRGSEQYF
NA,TRBV29-1,TRBJ2-6,CSVEDRGGGRANVLTF
NA,TRBV28,TRBJ1-1,CASSQRGTEAFF
NA,TRBV19,TRBJ2-1,CASSPRGGGRSYNEQFF
NA,TRBV2,TRBJ1-3,CASSETRLRQAGNTIYF
NA,TRBV6-5,TRBJ2-5,CAGRPDSALQETQYF
TRBD2,TRBV7-9,TRBJ2-2,CASSFSGLGTGELFF
TRBD1,TRBV19,TRBJ2-1,CASSSFSGQDFNEQFF
NA,TRBV11-2,TRBJ2-7,CASSPSGGTYEQYF
TRBD1,TRBV7-9,TRBJ2-7,CATTQDRGVYEQYF